This record covers a single T cell receptor beta chain. Source study methods: By means of reference gene primer amplification, nucleated cell counts were estimated. Libraries were prepared by immunoSEQ multiplex PCR; TCRdb keeps only in-frame clonotypes and omits some of them. V and J calls plus clone size are reproduced from that table; the DNA served to infer D and trimming. The sample yields 75,000 to 95,000 clones, 75% to 90% seen once. The sample belongs to a study of blood T cell repertoires in COVID-19. Turning to the study itself: The analysed material was cDNA or gDNA that came from T cells, B-cell-depleted T cells, or PBMCs.

There are 15 residues in the CDR3. Trimming took 5 bases from V and 5 from J; bases not matched to a gene: 7. The V gene's germline CDR1 is SNHLY and CDR2 FYNNEI. The chain joins TRBV2 to TRBJ2-5; 11 bases align to TRBD1. The TCR comes from a human donor in a cohort sampled during active COVID-19. Source material: peripheral blood. CDR3 sequence: CASSMDRGQRETQYF. CDR3 bases: TGTGCCAGCAGTATGGACAGGGGGCAGCGGGAGACCCAGTACTTC. The variable domain in full, completed from reference TRBV2 and TRBJ2-5, reads EPEVTQTPSHQVTQMGQEVILRCVPISNHLYFYWYRQILGQKVEFLVSFYNNEISEKSEIFDDQFSVERPDGSNFTLKIRSTKLEDSAMYFCASSMDRGQRETQYFGPGTRLLVL.